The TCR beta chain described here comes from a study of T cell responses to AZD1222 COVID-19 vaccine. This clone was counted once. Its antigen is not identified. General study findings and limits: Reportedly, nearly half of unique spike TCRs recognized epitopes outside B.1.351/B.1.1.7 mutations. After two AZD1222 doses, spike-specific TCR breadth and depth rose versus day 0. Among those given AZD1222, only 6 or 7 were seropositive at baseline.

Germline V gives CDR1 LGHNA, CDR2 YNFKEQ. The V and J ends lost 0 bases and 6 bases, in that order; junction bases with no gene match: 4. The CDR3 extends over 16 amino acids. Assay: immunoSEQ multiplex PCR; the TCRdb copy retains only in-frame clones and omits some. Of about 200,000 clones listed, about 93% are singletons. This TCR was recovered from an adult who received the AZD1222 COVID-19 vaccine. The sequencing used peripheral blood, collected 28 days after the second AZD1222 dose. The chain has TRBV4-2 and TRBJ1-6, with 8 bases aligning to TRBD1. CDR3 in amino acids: CASSQDVQGGNSPLHF. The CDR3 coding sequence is TGTGCCAGCAGCCAAGATGTACAGGGGGGTAATTCACCCCTCCACTTT.